Below are 11 T cell receptor beta chains sequenced from a single sample in a study of cytomegalovirus exposure and HLA in healthy donors. 60 Vbeta and 13 Jbeta primers were used in PCR. Using immunoSEQ multiplex PCR, the repertoire was profiled, and TCRdb retains in-frame clones only, with some absent. The table shows more than 95,000 clones, with about a sixth occurring only once. Input material: PBMCs. The receptors stem from a female donor in good health and CMV-seropositive.

This clone was counted a few times. Within the sample, other DNA sequences also encode this same CDR3. The chain combines TRBV7-9 with TRBJ2-7; 7 positions match TRBD1. CDR1 is SEHNR, CDR2 FQNEAQ, per germline (reference sequence). J lost 2 bases, V lost 1 base, and 5 bases had no gene match. The CDR3 length is 15 residues. The CDR3 DNA is TGTGCCAGCAGCTTAGGACAGGGAGTTCCCTACGAGCAGTACTTC. Amino acids: CASSLGQGVPYEQYF.

The chain uses TRBV28 and TRBJ1-2; weak D call: TRBD1 (5 bases). V was pared by 3 bases and J by 7 bases, with 15 bases between. The length of the CDR3 is 14 residues. Germline CDR1 reads MDHEN; CDR2 reads SYDVKM. CDR3 amino acids: CASSFPAGLTGYTF. The CDR3 region has the DNA TGTGCCAGCAGTTTCCCCGCAGGGTTGACTGGCTACACCTTC.

V and J are TRBV10-3 and TRBJ2-5; 8 bases map to TRBD1. There are 17 residues in the CDR3. Germline CDR1 reads ENHRY; CDR2 reads SYGVKD. The V segment lost 2 bases and the J segment 1 base; nucleotides outside the gene matches: 9. The CDR3 region has the DNA TGTGCCATCAGTGAGCCAACTGGGACAGGAGTCCAAGAGACCCAGTACTTC. As protein: CAISEPTGTGVQETQYF.

There are a few counts of this clone. The chain combines TRBV5-4 with TRBJ2-2, with a possible D match to TRBD2 (5 bases). The CDR3 loop spans 16 amino acids. Looked up from germline, CDR1 is SGHNT and CDR2 is YYREEE (reference sequence). V lost 0 bases, J lost 1 base, and 10 bases lay in between. DNA for the CDR3: TGTGCCAGCAGCTTGGAGGTCGGGATGAACACCGGGGAGCTGTTTTTT. Its translation is CASSLEVGMNTGELFF.

The rearrangement uses TRBV4-3 and TRBJ1-4; possible D gene TRBD1, 6 bases. Between the trimmed V and J ends, which lost 0 bases and 7 bases, there was a span of 12 bases. The CDR3 loop spans 15 amino acids. Per germline, CDR1 LGHNA and CDR2 YSLEER. CDR3 protein: CASSQDPRGSEKLFF. The CDR3 DNA follows: TGCGCCAGCAGCCAAGATCCCAGGGGCAGTGAAAAACTGTTTTTT.

This clone occurred a few times. V gene TRBV10-1 combines with J gene TRBJ1-4, with TRBD1 identical over 7 bases. The V gene end was trimmed by 6 bases and the J gene end by 5 bases; junction bases not matched to a gene: 6. Germline V gene sequence: CDR1 WNHNN, CDR2 SYGVQD (reference sequence). CDR3 length: 14 residues. The CDR3 here is CASSRDSPNEKLFF. The CDR3 DNA sequence: TGCGCCAGCAGCCGGGACAGTCCGAATGAAAAACTGTTTTTT.

The chain recombines TRBV28 with TRBJ2-3; 7 nucleotides agree with TRBD2. The germline gives CDR1 MDHEN, CDR2 SYDVKM. CDR3 size: 16 residues. After removal of 3 bases from V and 0 bases from J, the junction contained 6 bases not matched to a gene. The CDR3 spells CASSLAGSGSTDTQYF. CDR3 nucleotides: TGTGCCAGCAGTTTGGCTGGTAGCGGGAGCACAGATACGCAGTATTTT.

This clone occurred a few times. V usage is TRBV29-1 and J usage is TRBJ2-7; 7 bases agree with TRBD1. Germline V CDR1 and CDR2: SQVTM, ANQGSEA. The CDR3 has 18 amino acids. The ends lost 4 bases at V and 3 bases at J; junction bases unmatched: 21. CDR3 bases: TGCAGCGTTGTGGTGGGCCGTCAGACCTCGGGACAGTACTACGAGCAGTACTTC. This encodes CSVVVGRQTSGQYYEQYF.

The chain links TRBV27 to TRBJ2-2; 11 bases map to TRBD2. Losses at the gene ends were 1 base for V and 0 bases for J; bases not matched to a gene: 7. The CDR3 runs to 19 residues. CDR1 MNHEY and CDR2 SMNVEV come from the germline V gene (reference sequence). CDR3 residues: CASSLWGLAGGPNTGELFF. Here the CDR3 DNA reads TGTGCCAGCAGTTTATGGGGGCTAGCGGGAGGTCCGAACACCGGGGAGCTGTTTTTT.

The sample holds a few counts of this clone. V is TRBV4-2 and J is TRBJ2-7; maybe TRBD2 (5 bases). V was trimmed by 0 bases and J by 6 bases, leaving 21 bases between them. The germline gives CDR1 LGHNA, CDR2 YNFKEQ. This CDR3 is 17 amino acids long. CDR3 in DNA: TGTGCCAGCAGCCAAGATCGGCAGAGCTCCCGGGGTTCCGAGCAGTACTTC. It specifies CASSQDRQSSRGSEQYF.

The chain recombines TRBV11-2 with TRBJ2-1; weak D call: TRBD1 (6 bases). CDR3 length: 15 residues. With 1 base removed from V and 6 bases from J, the gap between germline ends came to 13 bases. The germline CDR1 and CDR2 sequences are SGHAT and FQNNGV. CDR3 in amino acids: CASSLVRGSGNEQFF. CDR3 nucleotide sequence: TGTGCCAGCAGCTTAGTCAGGGGATCGGGCAATGAGCAGTTCTTC.